This T cell receptor beta chain came from a study of cytomegalovirus exposure and HLA in healthy donors (dated by TCRdb to about 2017). Notes on the research overall: The 700 or so repertoires of the first cohort and the 120 validation repertoires were produced on the same platform, according to a later analysis. In addition to the first cohort of around 670 subjects, a separate validation cohort of 120 different subjects was used. To predict cytomegalovirus infection status, the study brought together high-throughput TCR immunosequencing, statistical association of individual TCRs with disease status, and machine learning. The study aimed to test whether signatures of past pathogen exposure could be identified by cataloging public T cell receptors. Summary of the overall study and its limitations: The study gave a list of about 150 TCR beta chains associated with cytomegalovirus. A later analysis had no HLA typing for the validation cohort, so co-occurrence there was scored across all 110 or so repertoires. Three of the identified cytomegalovirus-associated TCR beta chains were confirmed in vitro to be specific for cytomegalovirus antigens. The authors suggested that the approach could potentially be extended to other disease states and immunological phenotypes. The classifier was reported to diagnose cytomegalovirus status with high specificity and sensitivity in both the original cohort and the validation cohort. While some public TCRs were present in many individuals, most TCR sequences turned up only very rarely across donors. In a later analysis, TCRs clustered in the first cohort were found to also tend to co-occur in the roughly 130 validation repertoires, with about 93% of cluster scores above 0.

Reading from cysteine to phenylalanine, the CDR3 counts 13 amino acids. Only CDR3 DNA is held: 39 bases, read in frame from base 1. V is pared back by 4 bases and J by 4 bases, with 8 bases lying between the germline termini. CDR1 SGHRS and CDR2 YFSETQ were looked up in the germline V gene. About this clone itself: There is no known antigen for this receptor. The input lacks base qualities; no much larger clone sits a single base away.

The donors were included in the validation cohort of 90 to 150 subjects, a group kept apart from the roughly 690-subject first cohort. Library prep was done by the immunoSEQ multiplex PCR assay. The authors' analysis ran thus. To diagnose cytomegalovirus status from the catalog of TCR beta chain sequences, a statistical classification framework was built. The table was pulled from immuneACCESS by TCRdb, which kept in-frame rearrangements only. Such tables lose some clones; where checked, under half of the loss comes from unresolved V genes, and the rest has no known cause. The V and J calls and clone size are taken from that table; D and trimming were inferred from the DNA. For this sample there are around 140,000 clones; over 90% appear just once. Of the sample, 1.5% to 2% is held by the ten largest clones.

The chain is encoded by TRBV5-1 joined to TRBJ2-2, with no confident D gene call. The specimen was PBMCs. The TCR was taken from a young man in good health and CMV-seropositive. This receptor carries the CDR3 CASSASVTGELFF. The bases are TGCGCCAGCAGCGCAAGCGTCACCGGGGAGCTGTTTTTT. The full variable domain, completed from the reference TRBV5-1 and TRBJ2-2 proteins outside the CDR3, reads KAGVTQTPRYLIKTRGQQVTLSCSPISGHRSVSWYQQTPGQGLQFLFEYFSETQRNKGNFPGRFSGRQFSNSRSEMNVSTLELGDSALYLCASSASVTGELFFGEGSRLTVL.